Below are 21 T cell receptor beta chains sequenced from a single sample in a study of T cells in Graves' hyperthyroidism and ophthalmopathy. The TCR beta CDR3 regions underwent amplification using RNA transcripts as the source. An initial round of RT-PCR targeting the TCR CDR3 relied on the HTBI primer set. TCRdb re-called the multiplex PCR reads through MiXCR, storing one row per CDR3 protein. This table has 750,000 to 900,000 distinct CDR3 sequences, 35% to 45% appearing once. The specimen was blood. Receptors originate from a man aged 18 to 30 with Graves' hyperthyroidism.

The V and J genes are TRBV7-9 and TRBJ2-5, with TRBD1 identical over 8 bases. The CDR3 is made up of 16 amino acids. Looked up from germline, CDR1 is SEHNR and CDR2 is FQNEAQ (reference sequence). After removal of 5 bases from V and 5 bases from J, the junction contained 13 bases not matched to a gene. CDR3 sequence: CASSPPTGELGETQYF. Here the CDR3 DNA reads TGTGCCAGCAGCCCCCCGACAGGGGAGTTAGGGGAGACCCAGTACTTC.

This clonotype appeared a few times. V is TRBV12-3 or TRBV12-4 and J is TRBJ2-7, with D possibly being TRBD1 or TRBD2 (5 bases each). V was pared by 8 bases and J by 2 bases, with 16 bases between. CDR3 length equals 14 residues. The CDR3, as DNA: TGTGCCAGCCGTCGGGGACCGGGCCCCTACGAGCAGTACTTC. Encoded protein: CASRRGPGPYEQYF.

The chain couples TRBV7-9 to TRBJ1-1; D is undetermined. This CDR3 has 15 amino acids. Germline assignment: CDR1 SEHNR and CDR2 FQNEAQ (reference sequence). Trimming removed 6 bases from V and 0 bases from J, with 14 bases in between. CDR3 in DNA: TGTGCCAGCAGTCCCCGGGCTTGGATGAACACTGAAGCTTTCTTT. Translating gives CASSPRAWMNTEAFF.

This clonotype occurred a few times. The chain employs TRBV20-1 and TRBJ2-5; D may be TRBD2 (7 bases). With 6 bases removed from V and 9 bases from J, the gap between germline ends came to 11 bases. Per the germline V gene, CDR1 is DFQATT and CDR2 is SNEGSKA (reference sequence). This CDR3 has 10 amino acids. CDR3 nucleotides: TGCAGTGCAGGGGGGGCTCCCCAGTACTTC. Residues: CSAGGAPQYF.

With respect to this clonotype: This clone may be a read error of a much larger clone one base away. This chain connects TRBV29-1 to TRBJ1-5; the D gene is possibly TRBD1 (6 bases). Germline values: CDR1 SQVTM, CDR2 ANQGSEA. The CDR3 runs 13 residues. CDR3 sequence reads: CSVEVGDNRPQHF. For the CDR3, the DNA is TGCAGCGTTGAAGTAGGGGACAATCGGCCCCAGCATTTT.

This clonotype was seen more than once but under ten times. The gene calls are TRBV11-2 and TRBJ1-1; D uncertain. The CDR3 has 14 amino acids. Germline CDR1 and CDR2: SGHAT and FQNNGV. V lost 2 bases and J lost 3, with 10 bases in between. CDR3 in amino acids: CASSLSGSDTEAFF. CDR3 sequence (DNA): TGTGCCAGCAGCTTATCGGGGTCTGACACTGAAGCTTTCTTT.

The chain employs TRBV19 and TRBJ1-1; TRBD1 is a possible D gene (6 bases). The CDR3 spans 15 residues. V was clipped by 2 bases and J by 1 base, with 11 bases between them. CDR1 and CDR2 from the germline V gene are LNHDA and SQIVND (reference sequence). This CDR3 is CASSITGHRNTEAFF. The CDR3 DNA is TGTGCCAGTAGTATAACAGGGCATCGGAACACTGAAGCTTTCTTT. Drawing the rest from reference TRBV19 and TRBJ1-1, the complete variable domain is DGGITQSPKYLFRKEGQNVTLSCEQNLNHDAMYWYRQDPGQGLRLIYYSQIVNDFQKGDIAEGYSVSREKKESFPLTVTSAQKNPTAFYLCASSITGHRNTEAFFGQGTRLTVV.

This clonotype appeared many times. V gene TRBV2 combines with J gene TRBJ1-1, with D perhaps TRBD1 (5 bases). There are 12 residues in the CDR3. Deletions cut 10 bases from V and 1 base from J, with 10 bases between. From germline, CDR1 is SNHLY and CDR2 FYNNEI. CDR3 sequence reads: CAKRGENTEAFF. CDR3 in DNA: TGTGCCAAACGGGGGGAGAACACTGAAGCTTTCTTT.

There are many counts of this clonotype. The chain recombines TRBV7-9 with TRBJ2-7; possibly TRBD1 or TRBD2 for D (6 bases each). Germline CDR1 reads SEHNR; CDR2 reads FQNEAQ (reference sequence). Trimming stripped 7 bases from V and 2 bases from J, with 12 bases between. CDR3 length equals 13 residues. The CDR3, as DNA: TGTGCCAGCACCCTCGGGGGCGCCTACGAGCAGTACTTC. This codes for CASTLGGAYEQYF.

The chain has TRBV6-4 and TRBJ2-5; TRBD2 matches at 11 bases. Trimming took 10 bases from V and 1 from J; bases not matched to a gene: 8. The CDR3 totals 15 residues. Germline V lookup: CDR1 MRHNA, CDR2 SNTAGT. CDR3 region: CAIRGLAGTQETQYF. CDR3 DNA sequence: TGTGCCATCAGAGGACTAGCGGGCACCCAAGAGACCCAGTACTTC.

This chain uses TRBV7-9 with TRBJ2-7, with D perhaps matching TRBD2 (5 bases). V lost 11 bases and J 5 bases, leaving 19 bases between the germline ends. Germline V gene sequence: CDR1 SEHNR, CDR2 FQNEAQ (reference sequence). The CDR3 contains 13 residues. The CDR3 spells CAVTIAGDHEQYF. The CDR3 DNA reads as TGTGCCGTCACAATTGCCGGGGATCACGAGCAGTACTTC.

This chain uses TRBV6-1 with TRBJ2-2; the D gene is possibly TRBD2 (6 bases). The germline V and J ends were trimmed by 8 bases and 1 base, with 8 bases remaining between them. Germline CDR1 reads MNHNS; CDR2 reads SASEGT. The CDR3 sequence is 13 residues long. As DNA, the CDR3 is TGTGCCAGCGGGAGGATGAACACCGGGGAGCTGTTTTTT. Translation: CASGRMNTGELFF.

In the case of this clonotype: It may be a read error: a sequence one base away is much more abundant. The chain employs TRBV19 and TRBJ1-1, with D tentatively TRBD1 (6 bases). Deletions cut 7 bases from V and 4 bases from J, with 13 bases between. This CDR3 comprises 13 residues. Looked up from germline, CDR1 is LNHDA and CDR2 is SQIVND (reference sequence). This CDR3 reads CASNLAGATEAFF. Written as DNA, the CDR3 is TGTGCCAGTAATCTGGCAGGGGCCACTGAAGCTTTCTTT.

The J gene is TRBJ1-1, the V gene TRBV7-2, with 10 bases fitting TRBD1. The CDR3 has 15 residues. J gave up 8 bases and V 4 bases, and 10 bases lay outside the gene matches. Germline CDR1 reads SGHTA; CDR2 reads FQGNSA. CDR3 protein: CASSSVAGQGPEAFF. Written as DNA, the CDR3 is TGTGCCAGCAGCTCAGTCGCGGGACAGGGGCCCGAAGCTTTCTTT.

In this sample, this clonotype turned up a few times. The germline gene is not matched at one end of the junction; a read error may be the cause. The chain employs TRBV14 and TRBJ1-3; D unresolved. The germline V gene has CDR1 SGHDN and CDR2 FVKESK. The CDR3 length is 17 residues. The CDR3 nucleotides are TGTGCCAGCAGTCAAGACACCTTATCGAGCTCTGGAAACACCATATATTTT. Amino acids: CASSQDTLSSSGNTIYF. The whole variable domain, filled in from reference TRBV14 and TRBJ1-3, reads EAGVTQFPSHSVIEKGQTVTLRCDPISGHDNLYWYRRVMGKEIKFLLHFVKESKQDESGMPNNRFLAERTGGTYSTLKVQPAELEDSGVYFCASSQDTLSSSGNTIYFGEGSWLTVV.

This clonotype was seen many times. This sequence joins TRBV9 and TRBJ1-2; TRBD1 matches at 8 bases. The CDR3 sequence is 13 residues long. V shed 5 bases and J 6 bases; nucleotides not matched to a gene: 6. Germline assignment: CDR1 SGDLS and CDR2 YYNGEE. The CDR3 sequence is CASSWAGGDGYTF. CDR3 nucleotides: TGTGCCAGCAGTTGGGCAGGGGGCGATGGCTACACCTTC.

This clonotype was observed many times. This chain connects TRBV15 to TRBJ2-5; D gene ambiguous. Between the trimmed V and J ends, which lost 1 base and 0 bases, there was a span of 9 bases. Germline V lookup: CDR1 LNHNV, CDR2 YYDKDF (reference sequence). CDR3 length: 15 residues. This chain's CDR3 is CATSRGTMYQETQYF. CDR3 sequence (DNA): TGTGCCACCAGCAGAGGCACTATGTACCAAGAGACCCAGTACTTC.

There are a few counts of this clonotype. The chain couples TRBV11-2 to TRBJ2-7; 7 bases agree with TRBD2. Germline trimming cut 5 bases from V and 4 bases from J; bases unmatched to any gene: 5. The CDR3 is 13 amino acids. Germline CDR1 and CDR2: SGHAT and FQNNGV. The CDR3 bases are TGTGCCAGCAGCCCCTGGCGGGAGTACGAGCAGTACTTC. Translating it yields CASSPWREYEQYF.

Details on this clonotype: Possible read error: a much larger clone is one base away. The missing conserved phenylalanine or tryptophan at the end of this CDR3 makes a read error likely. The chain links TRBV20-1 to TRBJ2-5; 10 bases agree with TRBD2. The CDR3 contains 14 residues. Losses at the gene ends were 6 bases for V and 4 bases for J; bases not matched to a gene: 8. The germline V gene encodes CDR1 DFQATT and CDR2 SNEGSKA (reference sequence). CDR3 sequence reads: CSATSGRARETQYL. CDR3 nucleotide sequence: TGCAGTGCAACGAGCGGGAGGGCCCGAGAGACCCAGTACCTC.

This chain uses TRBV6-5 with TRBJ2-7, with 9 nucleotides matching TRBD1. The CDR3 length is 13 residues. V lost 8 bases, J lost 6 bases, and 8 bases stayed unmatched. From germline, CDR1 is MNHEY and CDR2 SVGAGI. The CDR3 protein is CASSRDRVVEQYF. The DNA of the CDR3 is TGTGCCAGCTCCCGGGACAGGGTGGTCGAGCAGTACTTC.

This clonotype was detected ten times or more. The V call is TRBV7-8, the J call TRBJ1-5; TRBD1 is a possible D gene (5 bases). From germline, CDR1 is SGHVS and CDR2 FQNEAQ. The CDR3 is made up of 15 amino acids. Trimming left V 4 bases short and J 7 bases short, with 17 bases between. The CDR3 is CASSSGVSEGQPQHF. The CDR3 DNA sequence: TGTGCCAGCAGCTCGGGAGTCTCGGAGGGGCAGCCCCAGCATTTT.